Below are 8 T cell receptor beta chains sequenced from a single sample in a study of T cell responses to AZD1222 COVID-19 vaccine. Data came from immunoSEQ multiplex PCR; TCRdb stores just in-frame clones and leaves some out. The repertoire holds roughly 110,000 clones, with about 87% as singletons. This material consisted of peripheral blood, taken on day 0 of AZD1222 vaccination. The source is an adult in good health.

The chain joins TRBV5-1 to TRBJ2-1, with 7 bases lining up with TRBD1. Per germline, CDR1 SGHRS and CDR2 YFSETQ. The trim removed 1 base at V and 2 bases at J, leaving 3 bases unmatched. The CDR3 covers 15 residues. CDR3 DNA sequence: TGCGCCAGCAGCTTGTTCCAGGGGGCCTACAATGAGCAGTTCTTC. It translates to CASSLFQGAYNEQFF.

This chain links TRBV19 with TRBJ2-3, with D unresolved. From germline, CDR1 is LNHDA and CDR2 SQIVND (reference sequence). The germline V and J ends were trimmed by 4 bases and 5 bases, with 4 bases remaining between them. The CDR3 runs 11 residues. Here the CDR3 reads CASSTLDTQYF. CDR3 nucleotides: TGTGCCAGTAGTACGCTAGATACGCAGTATTTT.

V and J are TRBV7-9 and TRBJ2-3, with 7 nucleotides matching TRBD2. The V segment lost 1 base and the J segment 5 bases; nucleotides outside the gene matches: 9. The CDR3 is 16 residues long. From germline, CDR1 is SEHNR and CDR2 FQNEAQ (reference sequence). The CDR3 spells CASSLVVGRALDTQYF. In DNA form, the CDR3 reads TGTGCCAGCAGCTTAGTAGTTGGGAGGGCCTTAGATACGCAGTATTTT.

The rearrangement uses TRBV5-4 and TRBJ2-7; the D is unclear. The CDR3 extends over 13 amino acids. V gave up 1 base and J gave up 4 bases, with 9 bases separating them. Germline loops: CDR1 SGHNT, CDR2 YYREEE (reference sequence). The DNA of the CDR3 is TGTGCCAGCAGCTTGAACAGACTTTACGAGCAGTACTTC. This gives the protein CASSLNRLYEQYF.

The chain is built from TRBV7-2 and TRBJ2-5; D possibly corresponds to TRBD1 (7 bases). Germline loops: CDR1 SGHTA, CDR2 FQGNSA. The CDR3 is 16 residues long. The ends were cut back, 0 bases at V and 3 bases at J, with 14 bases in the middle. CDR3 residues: CASSLAGPGGKETQYF. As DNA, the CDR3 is TGTGCCAGCAGCTTAGCCGGGCCAGGGGGGAAAGAGACCCAGTACTTC.

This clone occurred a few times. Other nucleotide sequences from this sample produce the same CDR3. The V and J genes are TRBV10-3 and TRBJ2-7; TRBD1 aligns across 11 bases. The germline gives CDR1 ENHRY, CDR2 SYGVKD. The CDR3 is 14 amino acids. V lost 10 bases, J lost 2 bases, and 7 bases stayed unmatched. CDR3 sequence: CATAGTGGTYEQYF. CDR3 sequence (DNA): TGTGCCACCGCCGGGACAGGGGGAACCTACGAGCAGTACTTC.

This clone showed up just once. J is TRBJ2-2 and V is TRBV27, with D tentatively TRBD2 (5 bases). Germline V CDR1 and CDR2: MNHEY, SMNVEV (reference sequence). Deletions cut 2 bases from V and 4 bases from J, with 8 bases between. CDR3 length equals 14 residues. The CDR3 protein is CASSLHAGTGELFF. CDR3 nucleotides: TGTGCCAGCAGTTTACACGCGGGCACCGGGGAGCTGTTTTTT.

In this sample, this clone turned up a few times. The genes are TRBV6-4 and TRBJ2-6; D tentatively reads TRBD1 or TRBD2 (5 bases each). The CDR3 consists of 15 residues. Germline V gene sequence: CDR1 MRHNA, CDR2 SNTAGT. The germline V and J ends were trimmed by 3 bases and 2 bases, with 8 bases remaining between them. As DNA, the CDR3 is TGTGCCAGCAGTGAGGGGGAAACTGGGGCCAACGTCCTGACTTTC. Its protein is CASSEGETGANVLTF.